The 25 T cell receptor beta chains presented below share a single source sample, sequenced in a study of response to subunit inactivated influenza vaccine. TCRdb re-called the RT-PCR reads with MiXCR, one entry per CDR3 protein. The sample contains a few hundred thousand distinct CDR3 sequences, approximately 7.7% of which appear only once. Sequenced material: PBMCs from blood, taken 23 months after vaccination. The receptors shown here come from a man aged 50-75 years who received an inactivated influenza vaccine.

This clonotype has ten or more counts. Germline and junction disagree at one end, which may indicate a read error. This chain links TRBV13 with TRBJ1-4; D gene ambiguous. Germline lookup yields CDR1 PRHDT and CDR2 FYEKMQ (reference sequence). This CDR3 contains 12 residues. CDR3 coding DNA: TGCGCCAGCAGCACCGGCAATGAAAAACTGTTTTTT. It encodes CASSTGNEKLFF.

At least ten counts were recorded for this clonotype. CDR3 loop: CASSLGIRENTEAFF. The CDR3, as DNA: TGCGCCAGCAGCTTGGGTATCAGGGAGAACACTGAAGCTTTCTTT. The V and J genes are TRBV5-1 and TRBJ1-1; tentatively, D is TRBD1 (5 bases). In germline, CDR1 is SGHRS, CDR2 YFSETQ. CDR3 length equals 15 residues. The V end lost 0 bases, the J end lost 1 base, and 10 bases lay between the germline ends.

The table lists this clonotype with a few counts. J is TRBJ2-7 and V is TRBV28; a possible D gene is TRBD1 (5 bases). Germline V gives CDR1 MDHEN, CDR2 SYDVKM. V shed 6 bases and J shed 7 bases, with 10 bases lying between them. CDR3 length: 11 residues. This CDR3 reads CASSRAREQYF. The CDR3 DNA reads TGTGCCAGCAGCAGGGCTAGGGAGCAGTACTTC. The full variable domain, completed using reference TRBV28 and TRBJ2-7, is DVKVTQSSRYLVKRTGEKVFLECVQDMDHENMFWYRQDPGLGLRLIYFSYDVKMKEKGDIPEGYSVSREKKERFSLILESASTNQTSMYLCASSRAREQYFGPGTRLTVT.

This chain uses TRBV7-8 with TRBJ1-6; tentatively, D is TRBD1 (5 bases). The CDR3 runs to 16 residues. Germline V gene data show CDR1 as SGHVS and CDR2 as FQNEAQ. Trimming left V 1 base short and J 7 bases short, with 14 bases between. The CDR3 loop is CASSLGGTIGNSPLHF. In DNA form, the CDR3 reads TGTGCCAGCAGCTTAGGAGGGACCATTGGAAATTCACCCCTCCACTTT.

The V gene is TRBV6-2 or TRBV6-3, the J gene TRBJ2-2; 10 bases are shared with TRBD1. This CDR3 contains 15 residues. Germline V gives CDR1 MNHEY, CDR2 SVGEGT. Trimming removed 6 bases from V and 3 bases from J; junction bases left unmatched: 4. The CDR3 DNA follows: TGTGCCAGCAGGGGGACAGGGGAGTACACCGGGGAGCTGTTTTTT. Translating gives CASRGTGEYTGELFF.

This clonotype was observed at least ten times. J is TRBJ2-7 and V is TRBV10-3; no definite D call. This CDR3 is built from 11 residues. V was clipped by 7 bases and J by 2 bases, with 6 bases between them. CDR1 and CDR2 from the germline V gene are ENHRY and SYGVKD. CDR3 nucleotide sequence: TGTGCCATCAATCAGGCCTACGAGCAGTACTTC. Amino acids: CAINQAYEQYF.

The DNA of the CDR3 is TGTGCCAGCTCAGGCACCCAGGGAGGCAATGAGCAGTTCTTC. Translation gives CASSGTQGGNEQFF. V gene TRBV18 combines with J gene TRBJ2-1, with D possibly matching TRBD2 (6 bases). Germline lookup yields CDR1 KGHSH and CDR2 LQKENI. The CDR3 spans 14 residues. V lost 5 bases to trimming and J lost 6 bases, with 14 bases between them.

The sample holds many counts of this clonotype. The chain uses TRBV20-1 and TRBJ2-1, with 8 nucleotides matching TRBD2. The CDR3 sequence is 13 residues long. V was pared by 1 base and J by 6 bases, with 2 bases of the junction left unmatched. Germline CDR1 reads DFQATT; CDR2 reads SNEGSKA (reference sequence). This CDR3 is CSARVGTSNEQFF. The CDR3 nucleotides are TGCAGTGCTAGAGTGGGGACTAGCAATGAGCAGTTCTTC.

Only a few counts were recorded for this clonotype. The chain is built from TRBV5-1 and TRBJ2-7; 14 bases agree with TRBD2. V shed 2 bases, J shed 6 bases, and the junction held 4 bases outside the gene matches. Germline-derived CDR1 and CDR2 are SGHRS and YFSETQ. The CDR3 consists of 15 residues. CDR3 protein: CASSFGLAGGGEQYF. Written as DNA, the CDR3 is TGCGCCAGCAGCTTCGGACTAGCGGGAGGTGGCGAGCAGTACTTC. Using reference TRBV5-1 and TRBJ2-7 for the parts outside the CDR3, the full variable domain is KAGVTQTPRYLIKTRGQQVTLSCSPISGHRSVSWYQQTPGQGLQFLFEYFSETQRNKGNFPGRFSGRQFSNSRSEMNVSTLELGDSALYLCASSFGLAGGGEQYFGPGTRLTVT.

This clonotype was counted only a few times. The chain recombines TRBV15 with TRBJ2-5; 11 nucleotides line up with TRBD2. Trimming cost V 4 bases and J 4 bases; bases outside gene matches: 5. The CDR3 sequence is 15 residues long. CDR1 is LNHNV and CDR2 is YYDKDF in the germline V gene (reference sequence). The CDR3 here is CATSKGTSGGETQYF. The CDR3, as DNA: TGTGCCACCAGCAAAGGGACTAGCGGTGGAGAGACCCAGTACTTC.

The CDR3 sequence is CASSGTRNYEQYF. In nucleotides, the CDR3 is TGTGCCAGCAGCGGGACTAGGAACTACGAGCAGTACTTC. The chain links TRBV7-2 to TRBJ2-7; 8 bases match TRBD2. V was clipped by 5 bases and J by 3 bases; unmatched bases: 3. CDR1 is SGHTA and CDR2 is FQGNSA in the germline V gene. The CDR3 covers 13 residues.

The chain uses TRBV7-9 and TRBJ2-3; maybe TRBD2 (6 bases). Deletions cut 6 bases from V and 0 bases from J, with 13 bases between. CDR1 and CDR2 (germline): SEHNR, FQNEAQ (reference sequence). The CDR3 has 15 amino acids. CDR3: CASRQQEGSTDTQYF. The CDR3 DNA is TGTGCCAGCAGGCAACAGGAGGGTAGCACAGATACGCAGTATTTT. Full variable domain (outside the CDR3, taken from reference TRBV7-9 and TRBJ2-3): DTGVSQNPRHKITKRGQNVTFRCDPISEHNRLYWYRQTLGQGPEFLTYFQNEAQLEKSRLLSDRFSAERPKGSFSTLEIQRTEQGDSAMYLCASRQQEGSTDTQYFGPGTRLTVL.

The table lists this clonotype with a few counts. The chain has TRBV20-1 and TRBJ2-3; the match to TRBD2 covers 13 bases. This CDR3 has 16 residues. The V segment lost 6 bases and the J segment 2 bases; nucleotides outside the gene matches: 8. CDR1 is DFQATT, CDR2 SNEGSKA, per germline (reference sequence). CDR3 DNA sequence: TGCAGTGCCTCCAGGACTAGCGGGGGAACCACAGATACGCAGTATTTT. It is translated as CSASRTSGGTTDTQYF.

This clonotype showed up many times. The V gene is TRBV3-1, the J gene TRBJ2-7; no clear D. Trimming removed 1 base from V and 7 bases from J, with 17 bases in between. The CDR3 loop spans 15 amino acids. Looked up from germline, CDR1 is LGHDT and CDR2 is YNNKEL (reference sequence). CDR3 sequence (DNA): TGTGCCAGCAGCCAAGGAAGCGCTCGGTCTCGGGAGCAGTACTTC. As protein: CASSQGSARSREQYF.

This clonotype came up many times. The V gene is TRBV28, the J gene TRBJ2-1; D remains ambiguous. Trimming took off 3 bases at V and 9 bases at J, with 18 bases between the two ends. CDR3 length equals 15 residues. Germline V gene lookup returns CDR1 MDHEN and CDR2 SYDVKM. The CDR3 here is CASSFPPIHSLEQFF. The CDR3 nucleotides are TGTGCCAGCAGTTTCCCCCCTATACATTCGCTTGAGCAGTTCTTC.

The chain joins TRBV20-1 to TRBJ2-3, with D unresolved. V lost 1 base and J lost 4, with 15 bases in between. The CDR3 is 15 amino acids. Looked up from germline, CDR1 is DFQATT and CDR2 is SNEGSKA (reference sequence). The CDR3 here is CSARVAASGADTQYF. The CDR3 DNA is TGCAGTGCTAGAGTGGCAGCGTCGGGCGCAGATACGCAGTATTTT.

This clonotype has a handful of counts. Here the CDR3 reads CASKLRGLGRGWQETQYF. The DNA of the CDR3 is TGTGCCAGCAAGCTTAGGGGACTCGGGCGGGGGTGGCAAGAGACCCAGTACTTC. This chain joins TRBV11-2 and TRBJ2-5; TRBD2 agrees at 7 bases. Germline CDR1 and CDR2: SGHAT and FQNNGV. The CDR3 extends over 18 amino acids. V lost 7 bases, J lost 2 bases, and 19 bases stayed unmatched.

This chain joins TRBV7-9 and TRBJ2-1; D possibly corresponds to TRBD2 (5 bases). The CDR3 covers 14 residues. Germline assignment: CDR1 SEHNR and CDR2 FQNEAQ (reference sequence). The V and J ends lost 3 bases and 5 bases respectively, with 11 bases between them. CDR3 sequence (DNA): TGTGCCAGCAGCTTCGAAGGAGGACACAATGAGCAGTTCTTC. This sequence encodes CASSFEGGHNEQFF.

In its sample, this clonotype was seen many times. The CDR3 DNA reads as TGTGCCAGCAGTACCGGGACAATGATCAACATTCAGTACTTC. It translates to CASSTGTMINIQYF. The V gene is TRBV12-3 or TRBV12-4, the J gene TRBJ2-4; maybe TRBD1 (6 bases). The CDR3 covers 14 residues. V dropped 5 bases and J dropped 7 bases, with 15 bases sitting between them.

The rearrangement links TRBV10-3 to TRBJ2-1; 10 bases agree with TRBD2. Germline V CDR1 and CDR2: ENHRY, SYGVKD. CDR3 length: 15 amino acids. With 9 bases clipped from V and 8 bases from J, the junction kept 13 bases outside the gene matches. The CDR3 sequence: CAISHRASGRDEQFF. CDR3 DNA: TGTGCCATTTCCCACAGGGCTAGCGGGAGAGATGAGCAGTTCTTC.

This chain links TRBV5-1 with TRBJ1-2; D is ambiguous. This CDR3 region has 16 residues. Germline-derived CDR1 and CDR2 are SGHRS and YFSETQ. The V end was cut by 0 bases, the J end by 6 bases, with 18 bases between. The CDR3 spells CASSLEGQATRNGYTF. Here the CDR3 DNA reads TGCGCCAGCAGCTTGGAAGGGCAGGCCACTCGGAATGGCTACACCTTC.

This chain uses TRBV7-6 with TRBJ2-1; perhaps TRBD1 as D (6 bases). Germline-derived CDR1 and CDR2 are SGHVS and FNYEAQ. The CDR3 loop spans 15 amino acids. V was shortened by 2 bases and J by 6 bases, with 14 bases between the two germline ends. CDR3 amino acids: CASSLTQGFFNEQFF. CDR3 nucleotides: TGTGCCAGCAGCTTAACACAGGGTTTCTTCAATGAGCAGTTCTTC.

This clonotype has a handful of counts. The rearrangement uses TRBV4-3 and TRBJ2-1, with a weak D call TRBD2 (5 bases). The CDR3 extends over 17 amino acids. From germline, CDR1 is LGHNA and CDR2 YSLEER. V lost 0 bases, J lost 6 bases, and 18 bases lay in between. The CDR3 DNA follows: TGCGCCAGCAGCCAAGAAATCACTCTACTAGGATCCAATGAGCAGTTCTTC. It specifies CASSQEITLLGSNEQFF.

This clonotype was recorded a few times. The chain uses TRBV6-2 or TRBV6-3 and TRBJ2-5; 7 nucleotides agree with TRBD1. This CDR3 region has 15 residues. After removal of 5 bases from V and 5 bases from J, the junction contained 11 bases not matched to a gene. Germline V gene lookup returns CDR1 MNHEY and CDR2 SVGEGT. CDR3 sequence: CASSLSDRVVETQYF. The CDR3 nucleotides read TGTGCCAGCAGTCTCTCCGACAGGGTGGTCGAGACCCAGTACTTC.

This clonotype was counted at least ten times. The chain joins TRBV10-3 to TRBJ1-1; D may be TRBD1 (5 bases). CDR3 size: 15 residues. V lost 2 bases, J lost 4 bases, and 14 bases lay in between. The V gene's germline CDR1 is ENHRY and CDR2 SYGVKD. The DNA of the CDR3 is TGTGCCATCAGTGAGCCCGGCAGGGCGGTCACTGAAGCTTTCTTT. This sequence encodes CAISEPGRAVTEAFF.